Listed here is a single T cell receptor beta chain. What it recognizes is unknown. Profiling relied on immunoSEQ multiplex PCR, and the TCRdb table lists in-frame clones only, not all of them. The table shows roughly 80,000 clones, with approximately 83% occurring only once. The sample comes from a study of OX40 agonist ivuxolimab in advanced cancers. About the research overall: All patients had ivuxolimab intravenously every 2 weeks at 0.01 to 10 mg/kg. Study conclusions and caveats: Relatively little clonal expansion, among the lowest observed, appeared in partial responders at 0.1-3.0 mg/kg.

Patients with a history of autoimmune disease or on systemic immunosuppression were excluded. This specimen consisted of CD4+ or CD8+ T cells sorted from blood, obtained in a trial of the OX40 agonist ivuxolimab. The clonotype was recovered from an adult with an advanced solid tumor such as melanoma, head and neck, liver or kidney cancer.

The CDR3: CASSIDRDPNSPLHF. The DNA of the CDR3 is TGTGCCAGTAGTATAGACCGGGACCCAAATTCACCCCTCCACTTT. This chain links TRBV19 with TRBJ1-6; a weak D match, TRBD1 (5 bases). V shed 0 bases and J shed 7 bases, with 10 bases lying between them. There are 15 residues in the CDR3. Germline assignment: CDR1 LNHDA and CDR2 SQIVND (reference sequence). Using reference TRBV19 and TRBJ1-6 for the parts outside the CDR3, the full variable domain is DGGITQSPKYLFRKEGQNVTLSCEQNLNHDAMYWYRQDPGQGLRLIYYSQIVNDFQKGDIAEGYSVSREKKESFPLTVTSAQKNPTAFYLCASSIDRDPNSPLHFGNGTRLTVT.